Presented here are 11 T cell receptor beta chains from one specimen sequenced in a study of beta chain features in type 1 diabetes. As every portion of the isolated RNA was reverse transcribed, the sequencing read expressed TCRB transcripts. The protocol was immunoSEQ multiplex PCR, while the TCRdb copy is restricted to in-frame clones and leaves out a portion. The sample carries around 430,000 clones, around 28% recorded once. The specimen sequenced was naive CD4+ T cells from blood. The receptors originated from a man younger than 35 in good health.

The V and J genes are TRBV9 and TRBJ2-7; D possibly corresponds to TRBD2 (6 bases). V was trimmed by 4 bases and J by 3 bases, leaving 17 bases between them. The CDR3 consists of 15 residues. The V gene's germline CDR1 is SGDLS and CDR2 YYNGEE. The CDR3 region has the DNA TGTGCCAGCAGCCCCCGCAAGAGGGGAGGCTACGAGCAGTACTTC. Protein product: CASSPRKRGGYEQYF. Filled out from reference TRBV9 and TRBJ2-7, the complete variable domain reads DSGVTQTPKHLITATGQRVTLRCSPRSGDLSVYWYQQSLDQGLQFLIQYYNGEERAKGNILERFSAQQFPDLHSELNLSSLELGDSALYFCASSPRKRGGYEQYFGPGTRLTVT.

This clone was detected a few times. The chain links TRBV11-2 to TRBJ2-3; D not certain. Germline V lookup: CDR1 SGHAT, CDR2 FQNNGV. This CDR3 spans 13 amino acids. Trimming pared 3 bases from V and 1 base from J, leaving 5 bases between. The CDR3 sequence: CASSFFGTDTQYF. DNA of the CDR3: TGTGCCAGCAGCTTCTTTGGCACAGATACGCAGTATTTT. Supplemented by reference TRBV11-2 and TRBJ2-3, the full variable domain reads EAGVAQSPRYKIIEKRQSVAFWCNPISGHATLYWYQQILGQGPKLLIQFQNNGVVDDSQLPKDRFSAERLKGVDSTLKIQPAKLEDSAVYLCASSFFGTDTQYFGPGTRLTVL.

The CDR3 DNA reads TGCAGCGTTAGGAGGTCCTACAATGAGCAGTTCTTC. It encodes CSVRRSYNEQFF. This chain links TRBV29-1 with TRBJ2-1, with a possible D match to TRBD2 (5 bases). The V and J ends lost 5 bases and 1 base respectively, with 6 bases between them. Germline V gene data show CDR1 as SQVTM and CDR2 as ANQGSEA. CDR3 length: 12 amino acids.

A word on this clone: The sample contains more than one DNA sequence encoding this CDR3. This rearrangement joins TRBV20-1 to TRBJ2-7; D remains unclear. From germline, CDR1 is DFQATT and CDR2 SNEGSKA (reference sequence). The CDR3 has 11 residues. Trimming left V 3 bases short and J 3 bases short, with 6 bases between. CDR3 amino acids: CSASRDYEQYF. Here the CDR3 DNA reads TGCAGTGCTAGTAGGGACTACGAGCAGTACTTC.

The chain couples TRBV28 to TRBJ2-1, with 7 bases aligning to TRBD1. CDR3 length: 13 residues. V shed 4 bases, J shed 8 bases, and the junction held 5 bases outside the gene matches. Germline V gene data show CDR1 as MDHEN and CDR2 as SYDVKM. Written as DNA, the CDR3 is TGTGCCAGCAGTTCCGACAGGGTCCATGAGCAGTTCTTC. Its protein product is CASSSDRVHEQFF.

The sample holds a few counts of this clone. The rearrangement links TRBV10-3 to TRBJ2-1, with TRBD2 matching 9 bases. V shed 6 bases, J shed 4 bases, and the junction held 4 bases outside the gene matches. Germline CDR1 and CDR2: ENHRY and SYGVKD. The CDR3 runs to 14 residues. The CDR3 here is CAISSLAGYNEQFF. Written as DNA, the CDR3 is TGTGCCATCAGCTCCCTAGCGGGGTACAATGAGCAGTTCTTC.

Written as DNA, the CDR3 is TGTGCCACCAGCAGCGGACTAGCGGGAGAAGCAGATACGCAGTATTTT. Amino acids: CATSSGLAGEADTQYF. The chain recombines TRBV15 with TRBJ2-3; TRBD2 matches 13 bases. The germline V gene has CDR1 LNHNV and CDR2 YYDKDF (reference sequence). The CDR3 is 16 residues long. J lost 4 bases, V lost 3 bases, and 4 bases had no gene match.

The CDR3 region is CASSSGTEQFF. CDR3 coding DNA: TGTGCCAGCAGCTCCGGAACTGAGCAGTTCTTC. This chain uses TRBV11-3 with TRBJ2-1; D not resolved. CDR1 is SGHNT, CDR2 YENEEA, per germline. This CDR3 has 11 residues. V was shortened by 4 bases and J by 9 bases, with 7 bases between the two germline ends.

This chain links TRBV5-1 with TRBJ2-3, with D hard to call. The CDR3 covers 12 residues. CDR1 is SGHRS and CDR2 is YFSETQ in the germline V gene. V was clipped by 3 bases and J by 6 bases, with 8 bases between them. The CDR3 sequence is CASSSWQDTQYF. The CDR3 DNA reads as TGCGCCAGCAGCTCGTGGCAGGATACGCAGTATTTT.

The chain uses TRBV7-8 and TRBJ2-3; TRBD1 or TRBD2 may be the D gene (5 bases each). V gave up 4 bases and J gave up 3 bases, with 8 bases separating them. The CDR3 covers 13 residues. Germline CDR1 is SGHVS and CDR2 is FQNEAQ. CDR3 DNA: TGTGCCAGCAGCTGGGGCGGGACAGATACGCAGTATTTT. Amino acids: CASSWGGTDTQYF.

The CDR3 loop reads CASSPRFWTSGSSYNEQFF. CDR3 sequence (DNA): TGTGCCAGCAGCCCCAGGTTCTGGACTAGCGGGAGTTCGTACAATGAGCAGTTCTTC. This sequence joins TRBV4-2 and TRBJ2-1; 13 bases fit TRBD2. V dropped 4 bases and J dropped 4; count of bases not matched to a gene: 13. This CDR3 has 19 residues. Per germline, CDR1 LGHNA and CDR2 YNFKEQ.